Listed here is a single TCR beta chain. The CDR3 covers 17 residues. V dropped 0 bases and J dropped 1 base, with 13 bases sitting between them. In the authors' workflow: It was from reference gene primer amplification that nucleated cell counts were estimated. Generated by immunoSEQ multiplex PCR, the TCRdb table keeps only in-frame clones and is missing some. The V and J calls and clone size come from that table; D and trimming were worked out from the DNA. The table shows about 66,000 clones, with 80% occurring only once. This sample was taken from a study of blood T cell repertoires in COVID-19. Overall study: Sites in the United States, Italy and Spain provided acute and convalescent COVID-19 samples. Sources were T cells, B-cell-depleted T cells, or PBMCs; the material itself was cDNA or gDNA.

The chain has TRBV6-7 and TRBJ1-5; no definite D call. TRBV6-7 is sorted into the ORF group, with uncertain function. Sequencing was carried out using peripheral blood. The TCR was taken from a human donor in a cohort sampled during active COVID-19. CDR3 DNA: TGTGCCAGCAGTTACTCCGGTCCCCTGAGGAGCAATCAGCCCCAGCATTTT. This sequence encodes CASSYSGPLRSNQPQHF.